This paragraph reports one T cell receptor (beta chain). V dropped 5 bases and J dropped 5 bases, with 18 bases sitting between them. The CDR3 contains 15 residues. Germline CDR1 and CDR2: SGHVS and FQNEAQ. The sample comes from a study of blood T cells in healthy people across ages. Using a J-beta primer mix together with a sample-barcoded 5' primer, a second PCR was run for about 6 to 12 cycles. TCRdb independently ran MiXCR on the 5' RACE reads; one entry per CDR3 protein. The table records 540,000 or so distinct CDR3 sequences, approximately 25% of them present only once. The sample was also linked to a second study, of T cells of mothers and their children. That report notes: In each mother, TCR beta CDR3 reads exceeded 8 million; in each child, they numbered around 3 million. No clone of persistent microchimeric T cells was detected.

This chain uses TRBV7-8 with TRBJ1-1; maybe TRBD1 (6 bases). This clonotype was sampled from a boy younger than 18 in good health. Input material: blood. CDR3 DNA sequence: TGTGCCAGCAGCCCACAGGGAGGGGGTTGGACTGAAGCTTTCTTT. Protein: CASSPQGGGWTEAFF.